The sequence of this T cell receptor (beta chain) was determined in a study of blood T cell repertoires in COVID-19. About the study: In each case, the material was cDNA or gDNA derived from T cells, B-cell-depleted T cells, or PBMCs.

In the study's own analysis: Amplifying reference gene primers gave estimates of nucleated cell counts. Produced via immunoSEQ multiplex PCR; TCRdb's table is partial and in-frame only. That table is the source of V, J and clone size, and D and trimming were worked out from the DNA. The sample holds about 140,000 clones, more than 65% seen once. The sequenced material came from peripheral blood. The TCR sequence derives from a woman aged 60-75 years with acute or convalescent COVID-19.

The CDR3 spells CASSLGQEETQYF. CDR3 DNA sequence: TGCGCCAGCAGCTTGGGCCAGGAAGAGACCCAGTACTTC. The chain links TRBV5-1 to TRBJ2-5, with D hard to call. The germline V and J ends were trimmed by 0 bases and 3 bases, with 6 bases remaining between them. This CDR3 has 13 residues. CDR1 is SGHRS and CDR2 is YFSETQ in the germline V gene.